This TCR beta chain was sequenced during a study of shared clonotypes between healthy human individuals. Study overall: Every donor yielded three CD4 naive, three CD4 memory, two CD8 naive and one CD8 memory plate. Study findings and constraints: Apart from blood, nothing was sampled; tissue repertoires likely differ.

It was 200 to 250 ng DNA, 30,000 or so T cell genomes, that sorted-subset replicate PCRs used. Under the authors' procedure: As immunoSEQ supplied junction-only sequences (without quality scores), filtering differed. Sequencing was performed with immunoSEQ multiplex PCR; in TCRdb, only in-frame clones are kept and a portion is missing. Clone size and V and J calls were adopted from that table, with D and trimming inferred from the DNA. The sample lists 560,000 or so clones; 95% to 97% were seen once. The CDR3 runs 15 residues. Trimming at V came to 8 bases and at J to 3 bases, leaving 9 bases not matched to a gene. CDR1 is MDHEN, CDR2 SYDVKM, per germline. CD45RO negativity and positive selection for CCR7 defined naive CD8 cells, a population that excluded terminally differentiated effector memory CD45RA+ cells. As concerns this clone: Its matching antigen is unknown.

This TCR was sampled from a woman aged 30 to 39 in good health. The rearrangement joins TRBV28 to TRBJ1-2; 10 nucleotides line up with TRBD1. Sequencing was carried out using naive CD8+ T cells sorted from blood. CDR3 nucleotides: TGTGCCAGCCGGTATACGACAGGGGGCGACTATGGCTACACCTTC. Its protein is CASRYTTGGDYGYTF.